This paragraph reports one T cell receptor beta chain. The ends lost 2 bases at V and 7 bases at J; junction bases unmatched: 8. Germline assignment: CDR1 GTSNPN and CDR2 SVGIG (reference sequence). This CDR3 contains 15 residues. The data are from a study of shared clonotypes between healthy human individuals. Sequencing used immunoSEQ multiplex PCR; TCRdb keeps in-frame clones, though not all of them. The table lists about 2,500,000 clones, more than 90% of them singletons, with roughly 0.15% in the top ten. The gene calls are TRBV30 and TRBJ2-5; TRBD2 aligns across 12 bases. Sequenced material: naive CD4+ T cells sorted from blood. The sample's subset: CD45RA+ positively selected. The clonotype was recovered from a man aged 18-30 years in good health. The CDR3 reads CAWSRRLAGVGTQYF. Here the CDR3 DNA reads TGTGCCTGGAGTCGGCGACTAGCGGGAGTTGGGACCCAGTACTTC.